This TCR beta chain was retrieved from a study of CD8+CD57+ T cells in acquired aplastic anemia. For the study at large: Sorting CD4+ and CD8+ cells gave DNA averaging approximately 3 ug.

Germline values: CDR1 SNHLY, CDR2 FYNNEI. V lost 6 bases to trimming and J lost 5 bases; unmatched junction nucleotides: 5. The CDR3 sequence is 14 residues long. In this sample, this clonotype is medium-sized. Antigen specificity is unknown. For CDR3 and TCR beta VDJ profiling, genomic DNA was the template used. TCRdb re-derived calls from the reads in MiXCR, one entry per CDR3 protein. The table records about 68,000 distinct CDR3 sequences, 54% of them present only once. Study observations and caveats: Significant differences in CD8+ Simpson's diversity were not observed between patients and controls.

This sequence was found in a human donor in good health, serving as a control. The sequenced sample was sorted CD4+, CD8+, or CD8+CD57+ T cells (not recorded which) from PBMCs. The chain combines TRBV2 with TRBJ2-7; 12 nucleotides match TRBD1. The CDR3 DNA reads as TGTGCCAGCAGGAGGGGGACAGGGGGCGACGAGCAGTACTTC. Its protein product is CASRRGTGGDEQYF.